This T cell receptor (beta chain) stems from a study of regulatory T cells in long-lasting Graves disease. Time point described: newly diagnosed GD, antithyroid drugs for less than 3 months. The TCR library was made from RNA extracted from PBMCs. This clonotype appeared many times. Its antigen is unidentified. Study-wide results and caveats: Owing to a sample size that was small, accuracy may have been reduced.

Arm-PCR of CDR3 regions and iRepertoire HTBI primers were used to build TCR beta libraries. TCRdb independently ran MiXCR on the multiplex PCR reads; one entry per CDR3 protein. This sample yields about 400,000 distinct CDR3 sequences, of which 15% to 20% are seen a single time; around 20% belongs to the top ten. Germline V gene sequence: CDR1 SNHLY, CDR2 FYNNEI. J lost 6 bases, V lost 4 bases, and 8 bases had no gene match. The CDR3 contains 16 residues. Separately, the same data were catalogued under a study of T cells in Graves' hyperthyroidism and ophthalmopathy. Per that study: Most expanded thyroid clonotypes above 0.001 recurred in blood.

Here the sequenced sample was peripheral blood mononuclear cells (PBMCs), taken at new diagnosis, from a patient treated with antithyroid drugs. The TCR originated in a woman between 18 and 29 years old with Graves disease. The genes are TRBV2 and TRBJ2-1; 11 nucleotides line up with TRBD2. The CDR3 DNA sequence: TGTGCCAGCAGTGCTAGCACTAGCGGGAGTATCAATGAGCAGTTCTTC. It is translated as CASSASTSGSINEQFF.